This entry is about one T cell receptor (beta chain). Only in-frame clones appear in the TCRdb table, and some are missing; sequencing was by immunoSEQ multiplex PCR. The sample lists about 100,000 clones, approximately 96% seen once, with approximately 0.22% in the top ten. Germline lookup yields CDR1 SEHNR and CDR2 FQNEAQ (reference sequence). Trimming shortened V by 5 bases and J by 7 bases, and 21 bases separated the two germline ends. The CDR3 spans 16 residues. These data are taken from a study of technical replicates of blood from a few donors. V and J are TRBV7-9 and TRBJ2-1; D is perhaps TRBD1 (6 bases). Input material: T cells isolated from PBMCs. This receptor was identified in a human donor in good health. CDR3 sequence reads: CASSPLGAAGVNEQFF. The DNA for the CDR3 is TGTGCCAGCAGCCCCCTGGGGGCCGCAGGGGTAAATGAGCAGTTCTTC.